This T cell receptor beta chain came from a study of cytomegalovirus exposure and HLA in healthy donors. Study observations and caveats: What was likely a sequencing artifact was a cluster of highly shared sequence variants.

A word on this clone: The antigen is unknown.

With 60 Vbeta and 13 Jbeta primers, the PCR was carried out. Libraries were prepared by immunoSEQ multiplex PCR; TCRdb keeps only in-frame clonotypes and omits some of them. The sample holds approximately 150,000 clones; roughly four fifths are singletons and the top ten take roughly 1.5%. The specimen sequenced was PBMCs. The sequence was collected from a man in his forties in good health and CMV-seronegative.

CDR3 in amino acids: CASSENPPGTGGELTDTQYF. The CDR3 nucleotides are TGTGCCAGCAGTGAGAATCCCCCCGGGACAGGGGGCGAATTAACAGATACGCAGTATTTT. The rearrangement links TRBV6-4 to TRBJ2-3, with TRBD1 matching 12 bases. Germline CDR1 reads MRHNA; CDR2 reads SNTAGT. This CDR3 is built from 20 residues. V shed 3 bases and J 3 bases; nucleotides not matched to a gene: 16.